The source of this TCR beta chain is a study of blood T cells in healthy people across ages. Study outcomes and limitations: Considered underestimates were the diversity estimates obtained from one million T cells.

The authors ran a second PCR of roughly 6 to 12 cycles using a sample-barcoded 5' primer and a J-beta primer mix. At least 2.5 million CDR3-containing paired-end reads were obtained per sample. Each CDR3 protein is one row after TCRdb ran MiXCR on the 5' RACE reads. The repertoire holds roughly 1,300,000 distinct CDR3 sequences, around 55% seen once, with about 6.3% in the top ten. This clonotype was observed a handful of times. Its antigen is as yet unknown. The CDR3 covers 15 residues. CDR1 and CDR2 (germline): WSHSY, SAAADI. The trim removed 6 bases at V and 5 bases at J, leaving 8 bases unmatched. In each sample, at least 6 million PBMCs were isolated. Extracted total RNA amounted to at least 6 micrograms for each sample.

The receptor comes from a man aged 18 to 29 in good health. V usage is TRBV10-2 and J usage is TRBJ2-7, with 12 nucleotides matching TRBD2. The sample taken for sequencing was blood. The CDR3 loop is CASRPSGRAVNEQYF. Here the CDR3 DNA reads TGCGCCAGCAGACCTAGCGGGAGGGCCGTAAACGAGCAGTACTTC.